What follows are 10 T cell receptor beta chains derived from one specimen sequenced in a study of CD8+CD57+ T cells in acquired aplastic anemia (dated by TCRdb to 2017 to 2018). The sequencing machine was an Illumina HiSeq 2000. Genomic DNA was used as template for profiling of TCR beta VDJ combinations and CDR3 sequences. TCRdb itself trimmed the public reads at Q25 with fastp, ran MiXCR and retained productive beta chains. When rows share a CDR3 protein, they turn into one entry using the most common DNA and genes. In all, the sample holds about 180,000 distinct CDR3 sequences, and roughly 65% of those were seen once. The ten largest clones take up roughly 42% of the sample. The patients picked for sequencing were ones in whom flow cytometry had shown an expansion of CD8+CD57+ cells. The sample comprised sorted CD4+, CD8+, or CD8+CD57+ T cells (not recorded which) from PBMCs. The source is a human donor with aplastic anemia.

The V gene is TRBV7-3, the J gene TRBJ2-1; no clear D gene. The CDR3 sequence is 16 residues long. Germline V gene sequence: CDR1 SGHTA, CDR2 FQGTGA. V was trimmed by 0 bases and J by 5 bases, leaving 14 bases between them. Here the CDR3 reads CASSLTQRELDNEQFF. CDR3 coding DNA: TGTGCCAGCAGCTTAACTCAGCGAGAGCTAGACAATGAGCAGTTCTTC. The complete variable domain, with remaining parts taken from reference TRBV7-3 and TRBJ2-1, reads GAGVSQTPSNKVTEKGKYVELRCDPISGHTALYWYRQSLGQGPEFLIYFQGTGAADDSGLPNDRFFAVRPEGSVSTLKIQRTERGDSAVYLCASSLTQRELDNEQFFGPGTRLTVL.

V is TRBV5-1 and J is TRBJ2-2; D is perhaps TRBD2 (6 bases). The V end was cut by 0 bases, the J end by 5 bases, with 11 bases between. This CDR3 is 15 amino acids long. Germline lookup yields CDR1 SGHRS and CDR2 YFSETQ. In DNA form, the CDR3 reads TGCGCCAGCAGCTTGGCCTCTAGCGAGACCGGGGAGCTGTTTTTT. As protein: CASSLASSETGELFF.

The chain is built from TRBV24-1 and TRBJ1-6; D is perhaps TRBD1 (5 bases). There are 13 residues in the CDR3. Per germline, CDR1 KGHDR and CDR2 SFDVKD. V was pared by 7 bases and J by 7 bases, with 10 bases between. DNA of the CDR3: TGTGCCACCAGCAGGGATGGGAATTCACCCCTCCACTTT. Its translation: CATSRDGNSPLHF.

The chain carries TRBV20-1 and TRBJ1-3, with a possible D match to TRBD1 (6 bases). The CDR3 runs 15 residues. Germline V lookup: CDR1 DFQATT, CDR2 SNEGSKA (reference sequence). V shed 3 bases and J shed 3 bases, with 15 bases lying between them. CDR3 bases: TGCAGTGCTAGGGCAGGGGCCCAGGATGGAAACACCATATATTTT. Amino acid sequence: CSARAGAQDGNTIYF.

V and J are TRBV6-1 and TRBJ2-3; 12 bases align to TRBD2. The V segment lost 2 bases and the J segment 4 bases; nucleotides outside the gene matches: 1. Germline V gene sequence: CDR1 MNHNS, CDR2 SASEGT. CDR3 length equals 15 residues. CDR3 DNA: TGTGCCAGCAGTGAACTAGCGGGGGGGCCAGATACGCAGTATTTT. This sequence encodes CASSELAGGPDTQYF.

Many counts were recorded for this clonotype. The CDR3 coding sequence is TGTGCCAGCAGCCCCCTGGAGGGGGCAACCTACGAGCAGTACTTC. This gives the protein CASSPLEGATYEQYF. This rearrangement joins TRBV5-4 to TRBJ2-7, with D possibly matching TRBD1 (7 bases). The CDR3 length is 15 residues. The germline V and J ends were trimmed by 4 bases and 2 bases, with 16 bases remaining between them. In germline, CDR1 is SGHNT, CDR2 YYREEE (reference sequence).

This clonotype was seen just once. This chain uses TRBV20-1 with TRBJ2-5; 12 nucleotides line up with TRBD2. The CDR3 runs 15 residues. The junction had 4 bases not matched to a gene; V was cut back by 0 bases and J by 5 bases. The germline CDR1 and CDR2 sequences are DFQATT and SNEGSKA (reference sequence). CDR3 sequence: CSARDASGGAETQYF. Written as DNA, the CDR3 is TGCAGTGCTAGAGACGCTAGCGGGGGGGCGGAGACCCAGTACTTC.

This chain connects TRBV12-3 or TRBV12-4 to TRBJ1-2; no definite D call. The CDR3 spans 12 residues. Trimming took off 3 bases at V and 8 bases at J, with 10 bases between the two ends. CDR3 protein: CASSFGVKGYTF. CDR3 DNA: TGTGCCAGCAGTTTCGGGGTGAAAGGCTACACCTTC.

The chain joins TRBV20-1 to TRBJ2-7, with D perhaps matching TRBD2 (5 bases). The germline CDR1 and CDR2 sequences are DFQATT and SNEGSKA (reference sequence). CDR3 length equals 14 residues. The V end lost 0 bases, the J end lost 2 bases, and 11 bases lay between the germline ends. Written as DNA, the CDR3 is TGCAGTGCTAGAGAAAGAACTAGGGCCTACGAGCAGTACTTC. This encodes CSARERTRAYEQYF.

The gene calls are TRBV7-9 and TRBJ1-2; D possibly corresponds to TRBD1 (5 bases). Germline V gene lookup returns CDR1 SEHNR and CDR2 FQNEAQ (reference sequence). Trimming shortened V by 1 base and J by 11 bases, and 11 bases separated the two germline ends. The CDR3 spans 12 residues. CDR3 region: CASSLVAGWYTF. DNA of the CDR3: TGTGCCAGCAGCTTAGTAGCAGGGTGGTACACCTTC.